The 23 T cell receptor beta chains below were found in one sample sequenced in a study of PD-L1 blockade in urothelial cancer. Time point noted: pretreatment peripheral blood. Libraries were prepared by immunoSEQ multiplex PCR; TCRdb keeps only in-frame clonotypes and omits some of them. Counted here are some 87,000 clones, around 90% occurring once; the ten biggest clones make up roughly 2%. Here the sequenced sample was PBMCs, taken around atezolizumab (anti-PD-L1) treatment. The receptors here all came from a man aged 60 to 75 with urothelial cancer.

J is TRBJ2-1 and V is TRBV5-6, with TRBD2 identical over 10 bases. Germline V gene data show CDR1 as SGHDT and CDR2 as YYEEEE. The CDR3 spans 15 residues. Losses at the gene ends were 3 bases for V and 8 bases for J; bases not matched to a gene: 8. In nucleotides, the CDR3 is TGTGCCAGCAGCTCAGAGCGGGGGGGCCAAGATGAGCAGTTCTTC. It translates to CASSSERGGQDEQFF.

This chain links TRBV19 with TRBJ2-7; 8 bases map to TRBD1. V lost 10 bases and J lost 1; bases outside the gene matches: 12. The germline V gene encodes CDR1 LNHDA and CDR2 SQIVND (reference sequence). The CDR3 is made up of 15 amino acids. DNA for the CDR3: TGTGCCACCTCGTGGGGACAGGACCTTTCCTACGAGCAGTACTTC. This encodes CATSWGQDLSYEQYF.

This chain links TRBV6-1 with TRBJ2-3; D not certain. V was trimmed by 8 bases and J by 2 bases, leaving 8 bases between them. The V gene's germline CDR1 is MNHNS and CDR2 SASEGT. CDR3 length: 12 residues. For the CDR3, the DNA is TGTGCCAGCGCGGTCTTCACAGATACGCAGTATTTT. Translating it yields CASAVFTDTQYF.

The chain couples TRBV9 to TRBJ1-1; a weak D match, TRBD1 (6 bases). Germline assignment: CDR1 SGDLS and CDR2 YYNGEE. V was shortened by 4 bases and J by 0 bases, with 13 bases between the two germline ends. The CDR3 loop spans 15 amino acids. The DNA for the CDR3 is TGTGCCAGCAGCCCGAGAGGGGGTCTGAACACTGAAGCTTTCTTT. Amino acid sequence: CASSPRGGLNTEAFF.

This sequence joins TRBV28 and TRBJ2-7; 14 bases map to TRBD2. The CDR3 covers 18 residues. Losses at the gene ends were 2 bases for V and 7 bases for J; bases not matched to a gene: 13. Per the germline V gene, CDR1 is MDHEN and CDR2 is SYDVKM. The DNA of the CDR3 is TGTGCCAGCAGTTTAGTCTCGAGACTAGCGGGAGGGTATCGGGAGCAGTACTTC. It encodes CASSLVSRLAGGYREQYF.

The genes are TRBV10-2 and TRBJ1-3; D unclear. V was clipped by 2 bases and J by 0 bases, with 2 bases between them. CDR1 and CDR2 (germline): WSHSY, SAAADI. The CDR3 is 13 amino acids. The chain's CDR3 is CASSELSGNTIYF. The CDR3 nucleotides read TGCGCCAGCAGTGAGCTCTCTGGAAACACCATATATTTT.

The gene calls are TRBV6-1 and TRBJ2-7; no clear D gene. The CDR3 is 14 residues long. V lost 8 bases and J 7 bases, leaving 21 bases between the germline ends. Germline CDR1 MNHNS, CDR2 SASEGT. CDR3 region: CASLTAAGLWEQYF. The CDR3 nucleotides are TGTGCCAGCCTGACGGCCGCTGGGCTCTGGGAGCAGTACTTC.

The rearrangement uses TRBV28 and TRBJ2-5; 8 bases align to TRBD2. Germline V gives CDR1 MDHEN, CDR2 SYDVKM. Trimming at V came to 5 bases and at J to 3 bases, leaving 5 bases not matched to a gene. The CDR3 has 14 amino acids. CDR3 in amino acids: CASSPGLVKETQYF. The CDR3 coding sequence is TGTGCCAGCAGTCCGGGACTAGTAAAAGAGACCCAGTACTTC. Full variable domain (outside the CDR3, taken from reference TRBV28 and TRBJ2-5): DVKVTQSSRYLVKRTGEKVFLECVQDMDHENMFWYRQDPGLGLRLIYFSYDVKMKEKGDIPEGYSVSREKKERFSLILESASTNQTSMYLCASSPGLVKETQYFGPGTRLLVL.

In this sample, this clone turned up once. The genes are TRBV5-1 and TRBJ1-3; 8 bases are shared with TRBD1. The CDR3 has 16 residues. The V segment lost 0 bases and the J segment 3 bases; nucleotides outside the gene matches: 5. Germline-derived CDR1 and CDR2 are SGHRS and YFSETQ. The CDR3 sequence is CASSLGSRGHGNTIYF. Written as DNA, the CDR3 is TGCGCCAGCAGCTTGGGTAGCAGGGGGCATGGAAACACCATATATTTT.

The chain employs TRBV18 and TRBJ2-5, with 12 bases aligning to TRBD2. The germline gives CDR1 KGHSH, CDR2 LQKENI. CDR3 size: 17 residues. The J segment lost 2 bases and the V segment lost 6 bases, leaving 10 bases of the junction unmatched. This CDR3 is CASSPLAGGPPQETQYF. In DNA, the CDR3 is TGTGCCAGCTCTCCCCTAGCGGGAGGGCCGCCACAAGAGACCCAGTACTTC. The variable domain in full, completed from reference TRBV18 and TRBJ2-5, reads NAGVMQNPRHLVRRRGQEARLRCSPMKGHSHVYWYRQLPEEGLKFMVYLQKENIIDESGMPKERFSAEFPKEGPSILRIQQVVRGDSAAYFCASSPLAGGPPQETQYFGPGTRLLVL.

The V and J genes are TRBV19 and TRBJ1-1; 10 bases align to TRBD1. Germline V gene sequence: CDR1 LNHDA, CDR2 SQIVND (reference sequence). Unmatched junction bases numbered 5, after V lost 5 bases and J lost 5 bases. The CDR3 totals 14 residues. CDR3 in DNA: TGTGCCAGTAGTCCCGGGACAGGGGAAACTGAAGCTTTCTTT. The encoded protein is CASSPGTGETEAFF. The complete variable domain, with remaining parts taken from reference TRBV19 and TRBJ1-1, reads DGGITQSPKYLFRKEGQNVTLSCEQNLNHDAMYWYRQDPGQGLRLIYYSQIVNDFQKGDIAEGYSVSREKKESFPLTVTSAQKNPTAFYLCASSPGTGETEAFFGQGTRLTVV.

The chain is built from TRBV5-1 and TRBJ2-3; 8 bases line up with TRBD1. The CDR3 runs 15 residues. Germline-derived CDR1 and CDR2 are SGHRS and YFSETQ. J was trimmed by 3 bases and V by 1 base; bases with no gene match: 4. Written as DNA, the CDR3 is TGCGCCAGCAGCTTGTTGACAGGGGCAACAGATACGCAGTATTTT. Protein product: CASSLLTGATDTQYF.

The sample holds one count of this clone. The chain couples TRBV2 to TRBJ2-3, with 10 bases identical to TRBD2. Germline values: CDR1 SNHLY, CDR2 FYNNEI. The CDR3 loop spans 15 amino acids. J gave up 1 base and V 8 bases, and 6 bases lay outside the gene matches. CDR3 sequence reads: CASWRTSGRTDTQYF. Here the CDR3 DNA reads TGTGCCAGCTGGCGGACTAGCGGACGCACAGATACGCAGTATTTT.

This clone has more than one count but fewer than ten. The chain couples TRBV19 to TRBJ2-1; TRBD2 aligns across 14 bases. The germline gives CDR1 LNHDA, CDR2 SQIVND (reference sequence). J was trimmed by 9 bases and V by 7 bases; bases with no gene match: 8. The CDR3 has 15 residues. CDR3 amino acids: CASTKTSGGAFEQFF. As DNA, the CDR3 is TGTGCCAGTACTAAGACTAGCGGGGGGGCCTTTGAGCAGTTCTTC.

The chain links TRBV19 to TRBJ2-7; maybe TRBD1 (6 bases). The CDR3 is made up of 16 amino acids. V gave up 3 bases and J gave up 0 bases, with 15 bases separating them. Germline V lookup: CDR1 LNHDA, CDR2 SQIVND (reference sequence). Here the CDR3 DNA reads TGTGCCAGTAGTATCGGGTTGCAGGGGCGCTCCTACGAGCAGTACTTC. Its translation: CASSIGLQGRSYEQYF.

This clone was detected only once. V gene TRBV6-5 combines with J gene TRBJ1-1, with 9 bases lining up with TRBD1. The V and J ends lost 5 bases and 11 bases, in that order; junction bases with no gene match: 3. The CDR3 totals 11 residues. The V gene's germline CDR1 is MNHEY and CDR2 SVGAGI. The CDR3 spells CASSKQGAAFF. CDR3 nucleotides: TGTGCCAGCAGTAAACAGGGGGCGGCTTTCTTT.

The CDR3 region is CASSASSGLVTEAFF. CDR3 nucleotide sequence: TGTGCCAGCAGCGCATCTTCAGGGTTAGTAACTGAAGCTTTCTTT. The chain uses TRBV9 and TRBJ1-1; TRBD1 might be the D (5 bases). Germline CDR1 SGDLS, CDR2 YYNGEE. This CDR3 comprises 15 residues. V gave up 3 bases and J gave up 5 bases, with 17 bases separating them.

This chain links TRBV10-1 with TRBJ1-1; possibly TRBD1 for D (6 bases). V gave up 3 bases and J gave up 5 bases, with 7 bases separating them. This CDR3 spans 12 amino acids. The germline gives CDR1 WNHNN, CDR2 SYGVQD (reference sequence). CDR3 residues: CASSDQGTEAFF. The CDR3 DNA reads TGCGCCAGCAGTGATCAGGGGACTGAAGCTTTCTTT.

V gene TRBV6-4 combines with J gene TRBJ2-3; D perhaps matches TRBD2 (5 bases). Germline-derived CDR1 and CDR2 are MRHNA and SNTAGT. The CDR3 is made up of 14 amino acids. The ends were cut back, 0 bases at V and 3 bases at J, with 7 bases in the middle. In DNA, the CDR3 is TGTGCCAGCAGTGACTCGCTAGCAACAGATACGCAGTATTTT. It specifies CASSDSLATDTQYF.

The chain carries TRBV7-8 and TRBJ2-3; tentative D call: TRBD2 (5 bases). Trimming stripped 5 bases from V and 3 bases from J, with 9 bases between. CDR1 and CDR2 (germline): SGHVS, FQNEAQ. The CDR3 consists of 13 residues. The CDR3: CASSRRGTDTQYF. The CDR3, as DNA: TGTGCCAGCAGCCGCCGCGGGACAGATACGCAGTATTTT.

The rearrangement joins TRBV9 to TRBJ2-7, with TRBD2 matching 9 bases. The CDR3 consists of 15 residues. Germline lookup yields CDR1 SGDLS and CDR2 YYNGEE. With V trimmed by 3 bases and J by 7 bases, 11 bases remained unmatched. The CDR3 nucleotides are TGTGCCAGCAGCGCTTCGACTAGCGGCACAGTGGAGCAGTACTTC. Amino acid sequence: CASSASTSGTVEQYF.

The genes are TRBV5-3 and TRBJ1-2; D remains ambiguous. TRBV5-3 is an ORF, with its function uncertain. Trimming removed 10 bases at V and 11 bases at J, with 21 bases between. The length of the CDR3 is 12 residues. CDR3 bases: TGTGCCGCAACTCAACCCCGAGCGGGGTACACCTTC. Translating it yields CAATQPRAGYTF.

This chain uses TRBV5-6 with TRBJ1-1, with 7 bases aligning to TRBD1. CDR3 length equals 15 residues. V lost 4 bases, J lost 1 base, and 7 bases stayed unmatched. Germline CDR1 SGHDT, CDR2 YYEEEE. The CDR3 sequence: CASSRPGQTNTEAFF. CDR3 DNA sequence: TGTGCCAGCAGCCGACCGGGACAGACGAACACTGAAGCTTTCTTT.